This T cell receptor beta chain was obtained from a study of cytomegalovirus exposure and HLA in healthy donors (dated by TCRdb to about 2017). A note on the overall study: An earlier analysis of roughly 630 of the donors reported 250 to 300 Gb of sequence data and 117 million unique TCR beta sequences from about 179 million T cells. An early release that covered about 600 HLA-typed donors contained about 300 gigabases of sequencing data and approximately 85 million unique TCR sequences. Among the roughly 390 genotyped donors, roughly 80% belonged to the genetic ancestry cluster associated with self-reported Caucasian donors. Donor age, sex, ethnicity and CMV serostatus were compiled alongside the repertoire data. Because of strong linkage in the cohort, a few DR-DQ haplotypes were treated as single units for association and clustering. In a later genetic analysis, genome-wide SNP genotypes for about 65% of the roughly 670 donors were used, and that subset was treated as a discovery cohort. Among over 350 genotyped donors of the cohort, an average of about 240,000 unique TCR beta nucleotide sequences were sequenced per donor, roughly 18% of them non-productive. HLA typing included class I and class II loci at four-digit resolution. Rather than using new phenotypic data, the later analysis identified candidate immune exposures from TCR beta sequences and from how often those sequences occurred across donors. The study profiled the T cell repertoires of fewer than 850 subjects by immunosequencing and related them to cytomegalovirus serostatus. The study aimed to test whether signatures of past pathogen exposure could be identified by cataloging public T cell receptors. An earlier analysis of 500 to 750 of the donors applied high-throughput TCR beta sequencing to assess whether each TCR beta V gene segment acted as functional or pseudogenic. All discovery cohort repertoires had been generated using a single sequencing platform. To predict cytomegalovirus infection status, the study combined high-throughput TCR immunosequencing, statistical association of individual TCRs with disease status, and machine learning. Typing coverage varied by locus: 629-630 donors for A, B, C, DRB1 and DQB1; roughly 560 for DQA1; around 570 for DPA1; roughly 450 for DPB1. A later analysis re-examined previously published TCR beta repertoires from more than 550 donors and added high-resolution HLA genotyping to investigate patterns of TCR occurrence. A separate validation cohort of about 110 different subjects was used in addition to the roughly 670-subject first cohort. Points the paper makes about the study in general: The study listed 150 to 200 TCR beta chains as associated with cytomegalovirus. A few of the identified cytomegalovirus-associated TCR beta chains were confirmed in vitro to be specific for cytomegalovirus antigens. Several of the top co-occurrence clusters appeared to be linked to parvovirus B19, influenza, CMV and Epstein-Barr virus, according to a later analysis. Specific HLA alleles were associated with 16,951 TCR beta sequences at a false discovery rate of 0.05 in a later analysis. The presence/absence analyses assumed that sequencing depth was roughly uniform across donors, and that assumption may not be true. A cluster of highly shared sequence variants was judged likely to represent a technical artifact of the sequencing pipeline. A later genetic analysis reported fewer N-insertions in productive TCRs among donors in an Asian-associated ancestry cluster than the approximately 700-donor mean. According to the authors, the approach could potentially be generalized to other disease states and immunological phenotypes. Because HLA typing was unavailable for some donors at each locus, only the typed subset was used in association tests. According to a later analysis, TCR association rates differed among HLA loci, with DRB1 alleles showing the most associated TCRs and HLA-C alleles showing the fewest. Linkage disequilibrium might explain the correlated functional status among segregating V segments, but an unknown experimental factor could not be excluded. Strong co-occurrence of HLA alleles, especially DR and DQ, made assigning TCR associations to individual alleles difficult. The earlier analysis of some 560 of the donors excluded roughly 17 rarely observed V segments, including chromosome 9 orphons, because counts were too low. A further reported finding was that TCR beta sequences accurately predicted the HLA-A and HLA-B alleles for most subjects in the first cohort. Cytomegalovirus status was reported to be diagnosed by the classifier with high specificity and sensitivity in both the original and validation cohorts. This cohort had only TCR beta chains sequenced, and the lack of alpha or paired-chain data limited which features could be detected. CMV serostatus was the only immune exposure information available for the cohort. An earlier analysis of around 500 of the donors showed that most TCR beta V segments appeared in productive rearrangements either about 87% or about 30% of the time, which broadly matched IMGT annotations. According to a later analysis, most CMV-associated TCR beta chains appeared to be HLA-restricted, and the HLA associations seemed to be driven largely by CMV exposure. In a later analysis, HLA-associated TCR beta chains showed more clonal expansion and lower generation probabilities than non-associated chains that were equally common. Most TCR sequences were observed very rarely across donors, whereas some public TCRs were present in many individuals. An association between a missense DCLRE1C variant and V-gene and J-gene trimming of TCR beta chains was found in a later genetic analysis and replicated in an independent cohort.

Library construction relied on the immunoSEQ multiplex PCR assay. For the multiplex PCR, a mixture combining 60 forward primers for TCR Vbeta segments and 13 reverse primers for TCR Jbeta segments was used. Amplification of the CDR3 region of rearranged TCR beta genes was performed with a multiplex PCR assay on genomic DNA. The amplified TCR beta libraries were sequenced on the Illumina HiSeq System as 87-base-pair reads. As for how the authors treated the data: In a later analysis, tens of millions of unique TCR beta chains were counted across the roughly 610 repertoires, and about 9.9 million of these chains were shared by at least two donors. A nearest-neighbor algorithm error-corrected the raw reads and collapsed the reads into unique sequences, merging closely related sequences to remove PCR and sequencing errors. V, D and J gene segments were assigned by aligning CDR3 sequences to IMGT reference sequences. For a sequence to be retained, a match of at least six nucleotides was required to both a V gene segment and a J gene segment. Rearrangements were called productive when the CDR3 lacked stop codons and stayed in frame with V and J; all others were non-productive. Following IMGT convention, CDR3 was defined as the stretch from the second conserved V-encoded cysteine up to the conserved J-encoded phenylalanine. The earlier analysis of about 610 of the donors excluded sequences that lacked an unambiguous match to a single V gene segment. An earlier analysis of 450 to 650 of the donors called V segments functional above 56.7% productive rearrangements and segregating when the between-donor standard deviation exceeded 5%. A statistical classification framework was built to diagnose cytomegalovirus status from the catalog of TCR beta chain sequences. In a later analysis, TCR nucleotide sequences were compared against IMGT/GENE-DB human TR gene sequences so that V and J genes could be assigned. A later analysis assigned CDR3 sequences and most-parsimonious VDJ recombination scenarios with the TCRdist pipeline. In a later analysis, each TCR beta chain was defined by its CDR3 amino acid sequence together with its V-gene family, and reads without a unique V-gene family were excluded. A later analysis removed 550 to 650 highly shared, low-generation-probability nucleotide sequences to deal with suspected cross-contamination and a sequencing artifact. For each public chain, a later analysis derived a clonal expansion index from normalized ranks of inferred template counts within each repertoire. A later analysis computed generation probabilities with a VDJ recombination model fitted to out-of-frame rearrangements, and checked the results against IGoR. A later analysis scored TCR-TCR, TCR-HLA and TCR-CMV co-occurrence with hypergeometric tests, applying a repertoire-size bias correction to TCR pairs. A later analysis estimated false discovery rates by permuting HLA or CMV assignments 20 times. In a later analysis, co-occurring TCRs were grouped using DBSCAN, and TCRdist sequence similarity was added for clustering within HLA-allele-positive subsets. For co-occurrence clustering, repertoires with fewer than 30,000 or more than 120,000 public chains were excluded, along with a handful of repertoires with anomalous nucleotide sharing. TCRdb re-hosts the immuneACCESS table, in-frame sequences only. Its copies lack some clones; in the studies checked, an unresolved V gene accounts for under half of them, and the cause for the rest is not known. V and J calls plus clone size are reproduced from that table; the DNA served to infer D and trimming. The sample's records list 60,000 to 65,000 clones. Roughly 5% of the sample goes to the ten largest clones.

About this clone: Its antigen is currently not known.

The cohort consisted of 600 to 750 healthy bone marrow donors. Cohort members were all nominally healthy when sampled, although unrecorded immune exposures were likely present. The donor tested CMV seropositive, placing the donor among the 290 or so seropositive members of the cohort. Each donor provided a peripheral blood sample, and peripheral blood mononuclear cells were used for TCR beta sequencing. Genomic DNA extraction from the blood cell samples was performed with the Qiagen DNeasy Blood Extraction Kit. This clonotype originated in a man aged 25-45 years in good health and CMV-seropositive. The specimen was PBMCs.

The nucleotide sequence reads TGTGCCAGTACTTGGACAGGGAACACCGGGGAGCTGTTTTTT. Its coded protein is CASTWTGNTGELFF. Here the chain combines TRBV19 and TRBJ2-2, and 7 junctional nucleotides match TRBD1. From its cysteine to its phenylalanine, the CDR3 spans 14 amino acids. Only the CDR3 part of the read is kept: 42 bases, read in frame from the first base. The germline V gene (reference sequence) sets CDR1 to LNHDA and CDR2 to SQIVND. The germline V end is reduced by 7 bases and the J end by 1 base; junction bases left unmatched: 3. With all but the CDR3 taken from the reference TRBV19 and TRBJ2-2 genes, the full variable domain is: DGGITQSPKYLFRKEGQNVTLSCEQNLNHDAMYWYRQDPGQGLRLIYYSQIVNDFQKGDIAEGYSVSREKKESFPLTVTSAQKNPTAFYLCASTWTGNTGELFFGEGSRLTVL.